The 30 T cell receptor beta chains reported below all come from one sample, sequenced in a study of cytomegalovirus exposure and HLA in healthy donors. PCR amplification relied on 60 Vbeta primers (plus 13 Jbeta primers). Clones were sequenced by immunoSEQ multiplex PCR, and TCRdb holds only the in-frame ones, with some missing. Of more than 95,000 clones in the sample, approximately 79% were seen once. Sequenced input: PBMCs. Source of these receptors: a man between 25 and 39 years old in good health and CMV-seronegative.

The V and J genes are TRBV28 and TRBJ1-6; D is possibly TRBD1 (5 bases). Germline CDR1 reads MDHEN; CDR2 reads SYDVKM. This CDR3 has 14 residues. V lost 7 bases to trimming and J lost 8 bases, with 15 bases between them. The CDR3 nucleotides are TGTGCCAGCACCACAGCAGGGAGGGATTCACCCCTCCACTTT. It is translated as CASTTAGRDSPLHF.

For the CDR3, the DNA is TGTGCCGGCAGCAAGATGTGGGGCTCCTATTCACCCCTCCACTTT. Translated, it gives CAGSKMWGSYSPLHF. This chain joins TRBV21-1 and TRBJ1-6; the table's TRBD1 call for D was not verified on the DNA. TRBV21-1 is noted as a pseudogene. This CDR3 region has 15 residues.

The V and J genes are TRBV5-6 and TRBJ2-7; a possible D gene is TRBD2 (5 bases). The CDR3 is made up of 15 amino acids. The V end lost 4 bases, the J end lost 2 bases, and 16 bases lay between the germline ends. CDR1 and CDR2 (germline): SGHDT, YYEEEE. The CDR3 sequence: CASSLGDWEPYEQYF. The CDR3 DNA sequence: TGTGCCAGCAGCCTGGGAGATTGGGAGCCCTACGAGCAGTACTTC.

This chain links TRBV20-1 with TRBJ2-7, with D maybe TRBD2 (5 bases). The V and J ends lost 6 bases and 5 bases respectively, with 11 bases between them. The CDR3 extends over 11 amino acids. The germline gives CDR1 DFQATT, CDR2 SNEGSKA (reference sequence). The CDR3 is CSAPTGNEQYF. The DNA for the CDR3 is TGCAGTGCACCGACGGGGAACGAGCAGTACTTC.

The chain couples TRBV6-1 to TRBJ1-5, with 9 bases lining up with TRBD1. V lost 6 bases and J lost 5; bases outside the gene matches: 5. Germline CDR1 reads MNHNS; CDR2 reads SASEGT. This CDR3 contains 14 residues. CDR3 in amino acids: CASRLRDRDQPQHF. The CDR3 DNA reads TGTGCCAGCAGATTGCGGGACAGGGATCAGCCCCAGCATTTT.

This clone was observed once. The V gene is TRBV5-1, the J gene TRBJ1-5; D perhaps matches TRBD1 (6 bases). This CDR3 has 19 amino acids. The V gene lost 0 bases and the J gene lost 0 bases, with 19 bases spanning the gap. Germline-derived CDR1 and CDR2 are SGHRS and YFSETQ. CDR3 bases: TGCGCCAGCAGCTTGGACCCCATGACAGGACCTTATAGCAATCAGCCCCAGCATTTT. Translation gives CASSLDPMTGPYSNQPQHF.

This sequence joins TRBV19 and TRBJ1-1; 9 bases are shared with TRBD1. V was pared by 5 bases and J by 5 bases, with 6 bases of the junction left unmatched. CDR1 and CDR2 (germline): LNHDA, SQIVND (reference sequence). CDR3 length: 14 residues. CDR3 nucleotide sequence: TGTGCCAGTAGTCGGGACAGGGCCCTGACTGAAGCTTTCTTT. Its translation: CASSRDRALTEAFF.

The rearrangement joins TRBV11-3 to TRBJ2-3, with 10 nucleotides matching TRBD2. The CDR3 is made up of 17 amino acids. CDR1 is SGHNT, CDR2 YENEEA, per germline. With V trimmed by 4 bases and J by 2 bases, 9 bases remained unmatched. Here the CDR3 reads CASSSGVAGGLTDTQYF. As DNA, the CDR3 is TGTGCCAGCAGCTCCGGAGTAGCGGGGGGACTCACAGATACGCAGTATTTT.

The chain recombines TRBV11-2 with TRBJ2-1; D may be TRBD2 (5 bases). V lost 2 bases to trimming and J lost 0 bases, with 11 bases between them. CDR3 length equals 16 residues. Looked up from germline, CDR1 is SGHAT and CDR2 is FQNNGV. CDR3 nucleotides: TGTGCCAGCAGCTTACGGGCGGACTCCTCCTACAATGAGCAGTTCTTC. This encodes CASSLRADSSYNEQFF.

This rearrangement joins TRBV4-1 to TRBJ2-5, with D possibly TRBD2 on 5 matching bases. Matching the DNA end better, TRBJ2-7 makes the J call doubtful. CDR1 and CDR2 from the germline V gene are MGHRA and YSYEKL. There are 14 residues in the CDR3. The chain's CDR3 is CASSRSEGSHEQYF. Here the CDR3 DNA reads TGCGCCAGCAGCCGAAGTGAGGGATCGCACGAGCAGTACTTC.

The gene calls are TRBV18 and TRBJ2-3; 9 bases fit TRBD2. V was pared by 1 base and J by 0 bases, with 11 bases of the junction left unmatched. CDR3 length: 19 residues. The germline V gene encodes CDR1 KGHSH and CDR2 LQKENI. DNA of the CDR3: TGTGCCAGCTCACCACGTGATAGCGGGGGCCCTACTAGCACAGATACGCAGTATTTT. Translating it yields CASSPRDSGGPTSTDTQYF.

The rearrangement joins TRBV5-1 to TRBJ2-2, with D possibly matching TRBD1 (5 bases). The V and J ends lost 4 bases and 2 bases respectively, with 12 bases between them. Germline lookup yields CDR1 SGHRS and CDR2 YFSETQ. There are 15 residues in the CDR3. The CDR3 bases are TGCGCCAGCAGCCCGTCAACAGGAAACACCGGGGAGCTGTTTTTT. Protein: CASSPSTGNTGELFF.

DNA of the CDR3: TGTGCCAGCAGCGTCGGACGGACTAGCGGTACCTACGAGCAGTACTTC. Translation: CASSVGRTSGTYEQYF. The rearrangement joins TRBV9 to TRBJ2-5, with 10 bases aligning to TRBD2. The DNA matches TRBJ2-7 better at its end, which makes the J call doubtful. Per germline, CDR1 SGDLS and CDR2 YYNGEE. CDR3 length: 16 residues.

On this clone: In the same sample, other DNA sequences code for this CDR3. CDR3 region: CAISEGGGGNQPQHF. CDR3 in DNA: TGTGCCATCAGTGAGGGTGGGGGAGGTAATCAGCCCCAGCATTTT. The chain joins TRBV10-3 to TRBJ1-5, with D maybe TRBD1 (5 bases). Germline CDR1 reads ENHRY; CDR2 reads SYGVKD. Trimming shortened V by 2 bases and J by 4 bases, and 12 bases separated the two germline ends. CDR3 length: 15 residues.

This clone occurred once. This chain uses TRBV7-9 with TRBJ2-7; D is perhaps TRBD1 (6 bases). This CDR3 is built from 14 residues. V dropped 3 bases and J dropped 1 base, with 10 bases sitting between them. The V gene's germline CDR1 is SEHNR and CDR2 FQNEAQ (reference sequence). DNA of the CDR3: TGTGCCAGCAGCTTCACAGGGTTTTCCTACGAGCAGTACTTC. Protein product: CASSFTGFSYEQYF.

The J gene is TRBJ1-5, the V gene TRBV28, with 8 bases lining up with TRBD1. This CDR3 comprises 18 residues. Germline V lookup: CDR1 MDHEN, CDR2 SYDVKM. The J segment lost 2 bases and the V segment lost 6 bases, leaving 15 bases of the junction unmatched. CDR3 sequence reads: CASRDMLRLGQGNQPQHF. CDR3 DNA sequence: TGTGCCAGCAGAGATATGTTAAGACTGGGACAGGGCAATCAGCCCCAGCATTTT. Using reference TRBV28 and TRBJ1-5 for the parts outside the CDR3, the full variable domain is DVKVTQSSRYLVKRTGEKVFLECVQDMDHENMFWYRQDPGLGLRLIYFSYDVKMKEKGDIPEGYSVSREKKERFSLILESASTNQTSMYLCASRDMLRLGQGNQPQHFGDGTRLSIL.

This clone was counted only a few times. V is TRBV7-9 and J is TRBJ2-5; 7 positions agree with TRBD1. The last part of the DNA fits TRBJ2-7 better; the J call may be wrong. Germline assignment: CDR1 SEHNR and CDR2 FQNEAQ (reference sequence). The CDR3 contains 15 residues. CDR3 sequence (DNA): TGTGCCAGCAGCAGACCCGGGACAGTCTCCTACGAGCAGTACTTC. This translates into CASSRPGTVSYEQYF.

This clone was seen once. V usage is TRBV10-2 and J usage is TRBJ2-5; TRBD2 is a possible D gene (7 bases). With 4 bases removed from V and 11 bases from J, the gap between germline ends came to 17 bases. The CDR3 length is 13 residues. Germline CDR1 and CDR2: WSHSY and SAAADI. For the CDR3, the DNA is TGCGCCAGCAGTGGTTCGGGGGCGCGGGAGCAGTACTTC. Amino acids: CASSGSGAREQYF.

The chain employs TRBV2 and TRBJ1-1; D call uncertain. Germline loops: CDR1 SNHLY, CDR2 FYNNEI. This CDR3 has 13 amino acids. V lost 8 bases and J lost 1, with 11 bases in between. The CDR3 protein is CASSRTENTEAFF. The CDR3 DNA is TGTGCCAGCTCCAGGACTGAGAACACTGAAGCTTTCTTT. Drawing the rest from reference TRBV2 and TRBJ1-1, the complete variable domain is EPEVTQTPSHQVTQMGQEVILRCVPISNHLYFYWYRQILGQKVEFLVSFYNNEISEKSEIFDDQFSVERPDGSNFTLKIRSTKLEDSAMYFCASSRTENTEAFFGQGTRLTVV.

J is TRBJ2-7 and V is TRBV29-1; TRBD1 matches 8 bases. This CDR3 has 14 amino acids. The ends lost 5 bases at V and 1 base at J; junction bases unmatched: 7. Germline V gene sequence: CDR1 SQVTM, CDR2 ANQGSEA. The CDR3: CSVIGQGISYEQYF. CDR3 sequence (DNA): TGCAGCGTTATTGGACAGGGTATTTCCTACGAGCAGTACTTC.

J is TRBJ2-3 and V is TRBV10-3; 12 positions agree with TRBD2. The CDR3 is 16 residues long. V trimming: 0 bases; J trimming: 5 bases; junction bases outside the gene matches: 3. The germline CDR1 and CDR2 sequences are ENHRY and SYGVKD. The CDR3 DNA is TGTGCCATCAGTGAGTCTCTAGCGGGGGGGCAAGATACGCAGTATTTT. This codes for CAISESLAGGQDTQYF.

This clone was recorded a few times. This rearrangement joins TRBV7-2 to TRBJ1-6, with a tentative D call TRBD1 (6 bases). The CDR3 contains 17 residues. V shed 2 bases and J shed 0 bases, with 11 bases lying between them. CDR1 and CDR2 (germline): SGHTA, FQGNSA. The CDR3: CASSLQGFSSYNSPLHF. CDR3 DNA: TGTGCCAGCAGCTTACAGGGGTTTAGCTCCTATAATTCACCCCTCCACTTT.

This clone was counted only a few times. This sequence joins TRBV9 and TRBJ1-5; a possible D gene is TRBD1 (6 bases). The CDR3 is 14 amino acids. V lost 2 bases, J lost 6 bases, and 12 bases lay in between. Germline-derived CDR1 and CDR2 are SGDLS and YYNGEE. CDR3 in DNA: TGTGCCAGCAGCGTCGAGGGGGAGAGTCAGCCCCAGCATTTT. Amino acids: CASSVEGESQPQHF. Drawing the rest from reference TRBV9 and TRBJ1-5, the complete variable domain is DSGVTQTPKHLITATGQRVTLRCSPRSGDLSVYWYQQSLDQGLQFLIQYYNGEERAKGNILERFSAQQFPDLHSELNLSSLELGDSALYFCASSVEGESQPQHFGDGTRLSIL.

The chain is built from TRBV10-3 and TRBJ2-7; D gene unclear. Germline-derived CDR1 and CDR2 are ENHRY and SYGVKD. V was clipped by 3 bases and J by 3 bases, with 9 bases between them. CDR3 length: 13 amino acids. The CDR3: CAISDPTDYEQYF. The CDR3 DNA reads TGTGCCATCAGTGATCCTACCGACTACGAGCAGTACTTC.

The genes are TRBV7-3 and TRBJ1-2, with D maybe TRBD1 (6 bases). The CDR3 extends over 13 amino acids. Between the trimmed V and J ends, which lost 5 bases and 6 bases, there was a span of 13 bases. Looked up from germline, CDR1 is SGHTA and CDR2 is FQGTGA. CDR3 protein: CASSPGVADGYTF. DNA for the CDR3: TGTGCCAGCAGCCCAGGGGTGGCAGATGGCTACACCTTC. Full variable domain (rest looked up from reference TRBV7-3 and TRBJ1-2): GAGVSQTPSNKVTEKGKYVELRCDPISGHTALYWYRQSLGQGPEFLIYFQGTGAADDSGLPNDRFFAVRPEGSVSTLKIQRTERGDSAVYLCASSPGVADGYTFGSGTRLTVV.

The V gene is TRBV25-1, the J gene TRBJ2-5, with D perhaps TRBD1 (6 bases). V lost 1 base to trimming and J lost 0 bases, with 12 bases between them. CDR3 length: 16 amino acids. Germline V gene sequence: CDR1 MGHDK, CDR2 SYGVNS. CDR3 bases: TGTGCCAGCAGTGAATCGGGGCAGGGGAACCAAGAGACCCAGTACTTC. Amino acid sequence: CASSESGQGNQETQYF.

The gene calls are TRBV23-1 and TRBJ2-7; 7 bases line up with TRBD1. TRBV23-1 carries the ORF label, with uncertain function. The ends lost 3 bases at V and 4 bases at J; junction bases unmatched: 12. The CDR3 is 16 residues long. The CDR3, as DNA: TGCGCCAGCAGTCATCACGTCAGGACAGGCGTATACGAGCAGTACTTC. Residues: CASSHHVRTGVYEQYF.

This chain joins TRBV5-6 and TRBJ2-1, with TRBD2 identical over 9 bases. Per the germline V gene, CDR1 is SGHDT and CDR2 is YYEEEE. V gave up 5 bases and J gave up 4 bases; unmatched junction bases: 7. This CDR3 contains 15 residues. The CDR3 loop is CASRRGLATYNEQFF. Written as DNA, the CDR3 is TGTGCCAGCAGGCGAGGACTAGCGACTTACAATGAGCAGTTCTTC. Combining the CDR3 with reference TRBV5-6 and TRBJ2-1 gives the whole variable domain DAGVTQSPTHLIKTRGQQVTLRCSPKSGHDTVSWYQQALGQGPQFIFQYYEEEERQRGNFPDRFSGHQFPNYSSELNVNALLLGDSALYLCASRRGLATYNEQFFGPGTRLTVL.

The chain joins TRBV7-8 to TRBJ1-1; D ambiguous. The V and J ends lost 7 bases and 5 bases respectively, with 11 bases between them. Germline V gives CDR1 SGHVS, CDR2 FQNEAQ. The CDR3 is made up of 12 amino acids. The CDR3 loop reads CASTPTRTEAFF. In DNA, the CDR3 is TGTGCCAGCACCCCAACTAGGACTGAAGCTTTCTTT.

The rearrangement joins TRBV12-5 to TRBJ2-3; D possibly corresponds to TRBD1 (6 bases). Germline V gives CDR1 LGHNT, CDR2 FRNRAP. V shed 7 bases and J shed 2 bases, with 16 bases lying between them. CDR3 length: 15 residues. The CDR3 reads CASAHTGHNTDTQYF. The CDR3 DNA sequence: TGTGCTAGTGCCCACACGGGACACAACACAGATACGCAGTATTTT.